This TCR beta chain stems from a study of blood T cell repertoires in COVID-19 (dated by TCRdb to the early 2020s). About the study as a whole: Collaborator samples came from the United States, Italy and Spain and covered acute and convalescent phases of COVID-19. The samples were drawn from two sources: the first 160 participants of the ongoing ImmuneRACE study, and 1,000 to 1,500 subjects contributed by 6 global collaborators. The repertoires were made available in a free public database intended to serve as a resource for research on the immune response to SARS-CoV-2. Subjects who had been exposed to COVID-19, were actively infected with it, or had recovered from it provided the deeply sampled blood TCRbeta repertoires that made up the dataset. The material from the prospective study consisted of cDNA or gDNA derived from T cells, B-cell-depleted T cells, or PBMCs. Where HLA class I and class II types were available, the types were taken from metadata supplied by the sample provider, not from assay-based typing. The sample metadata nearly always contained a de-identified subject ID, COVID-19 status, age in years and sex.

The immunoSEQ Assay, a bias-controlled multiplex PCR, was used to amplify TCRbeta CDR3 regions from genomic DNA. On the study's bioinformatics: The number of nucleated cells in each sample was estimated by amplification of reference gene primers within the assay. To quantify the absolute abundance of each unique TCRbeta CDR3 rearrangement, sequence reads were collapsed and filtered. For each sample, productive Simpson clonality was calculated as the square root of Simpson's diversity index over productive rearrangements. Entries here come from immuneACCESS through TCRdb and include only in-frame sequences with V and J called. Some clones fail to appear in such tables; in the studies checked, an unresolved V gene covers under half of the shortfall, and the cause of the remainder is unknown. V and J calls and clone size are given by that table; D and trimming were obtained from the DNA. The sample has about 46,000 clones on record, about 87% of them singletons. Together, the top ten hold almost 8% of the sample.

Whole blood was collected in K2EDTA tubes by collaborating institutions according to the institutions' own protocols. For TCRbeta analysis, collaborators shipped samples as frozen whole blood, isolated PBMCs, or DNA extracted from either of those sample types. This clone has a single count. Its binding antigen is unknown. No much larger clone exists at a distance of one base, and base qualities are not known. Study-wide findings and limitations: The amount of clinical and demographic metadata varied by source and participant and was provided uncurated.

Spanning cysteine to phenylalanine, the CDR3 consists of 14 amino acids. This entry keeps only the CDR3 DNA: 42 bases, framed from base 1. A distance of 11 bases separates the germline ends of V and J, which lose 3 bases and 5 bases respectively. The germline V gene (reference sequence) supplies CDR1 LNHDA and CDR2 SQIVND. Sequenced material: peripheral blood. This sequence was found in a man aged 45-65 years with acute or convalescent COVID-19. The rearranged segments are TRBV19 and TRBJ1-5; the D region possibly corresponds to TRBD1 (6 bases align). The CDR3 region reads CASSIKQGDQPQHF. In nucleotide form, the sequence is TGTGCCAGTAGTATTAAACAGGGAGATCAGCCCCAGCATTTT.